This T cell receptor beta chain comes out of a study of cytomegalovirus exposure and HLA in healthy donors. Study details: From HLA-typed donors, an early data release held around 85 million unique TCRs.

A multiplex PCR was run with 60 Vbeta primers and 13 Jbeta primers. Generated by immunoSEQ multiplex PCR, the TCRdb table keeps only in-frame clones and is missing some. The sample lists 220,000 or so clones, about 70% occurring once. CDR1 and CDR2 from the germline V gene are SQVTM and ANQGSEA. The CDR3 contains 12 residues. The V end was cut by 7 bases, the J end by 6 bases, with 15 bases between. This chain uses TRBV29-1 with TRBJ1-2, with D possibly being TRBD1 (5 bases). This receptor was taken from a woman in her thirties in good health and CMV-seronegative. Sequenced sample: PBMCs. CDR3 loop: CSAPSGPHGYTF. The CDR3 region has the DNA TGCAGCGCCCCCTCAGGGCCCCATGGCTACACCTTC.